Below are 15 T cell receptor beta chains sequenced from a single sample in a study of blood T cell repertoires in COVID-19. Repertoires were generated with immunoSEQ multiplex PCR, while TCRdb's copy carries only in-frame clones and drops some. The repertoire holds about 62,000 clones, with 75% to 90% as singletons. Input material: peripheral blood. The receptor set was obtained from an elderly woman with acute or convalescent COVID-19.

The V gene is TRBV6-1, the J gene TRBJ2-7, with D unclear. V gave up 2 bases and J gave up 0 bases, with 5 bases separating them. The CDR3 consists of 13 residues. Germline lookup yields CDR1 MNHNS and CDR2 SASEGT. CDR3: CASSESYSYEQYF. The CDR3 bases are TGTGCCAGCAGTGAATCCTACTCCTACGAGCAGTACTTC.

J is TRBJ1-1 and V is TRBV30; no reliable D call. Germline V CDR1 and CDR2: GTSNPN, SVGIG (reference sequence). There are 12 residues in the CDR3. V was trimmed by 2 bases and J by 6 bases, leaving 10 bases between them. Written as DNA, the CDR3 is TGTGCCTGGAGTTTTGCAGGTTCTGAAGCTTTCTTT. It yields the protein CAWSFAGSEAFF. Drawing the rest from reference TRBV30 and TRBJ1-1, the complete variable domain is SQTIHQWPATLVQPVGSPLSLECTVEGTSNPNLYWYRQAAGRGLQLLFYSVGIGQISSEVPQNLSASRPQDRQFILSSKKLLLSDSGFYLCAWSFAGSEAFFGQGTRLTVV.

V and J are TRBV28 and TRBJ2-5, with 13 bases aligning to TRBD2. V was clipped by 5 bases and J by 5 bases; unmatched bases: 5. Germline V gene lookup returns CDR1 MDHEN and CDR2 SYDVKM. This CDR3 has 15 amino acids. CDR3: CASSVGLAGVETQYF. In DNA, the CDR3 is TGTGCCAGCAGTGTCGGACTAGCGGGAGTCGAGACCCAGTACTTC.

V usage is TRBV7-2 and J usage is TRBJ2-5; no definite D call. The germline V and J ends were trimmed by 0 bases and 2 bases, with 4 bases remaining between them. The CDR3 length is 13 residues. The germline V gene encodes CDR1 SGHTA and CDR2 FQGNSA. The CDR3 sequence: CASSLARQETQYF. The DNA for the CDR3 is TGTGCCAGCAGCTTAGCGCGGCAAGAGACCCAGTACTTC.

This chain joins TRBV4-2 and TRBJ2-1; 7 nucleotides line up with TRBD1. The CDR3 loop spans 16 amino acids. The germline gives CDR1 LGHNA, CDR2 YNFKEQ. With V trimmed by 0 bases and J by 2 bases, 4 bases remained unmatched. The CDR3, as DNA: TGTGCCAGCAGCCAAGATACGAGGGGGCCCTACAATGAGCAGTTCTTC. This sequence encodes CASSQDTRGPYNEQFF.

V usage is TRBV10-3 and J usage is TRBJ2-7, with D maybe TRBD1 (6 bases). The V gene lost 3 bases and the J gene lost 0 bases, with 12 bases spanning the gap. Germline assignment: CDR1 ENHRY and CDR2 SYGVKD. This CDR3 is 15 amino acids long. CDR3 sequence reads: CAISDRTGTSYEQYF. The CDR3 DNA is TGTGCCATCAGTGACCGAACAGGGACCTCCTACGAGCAGTACTTC.

About this clone: The junction differs from germline at one of its ends, possibly a read error. The chain couples TRBV3-1 (or the pseudogene TRBV3-2) to TRBJ1-2; 8 bases line up with TRBD1. Germline V gene data show CDR1 as LGHDT and CDR2 as YNNKEL (reference sequence). The CDR3 has 13 residues. Here the CDR3 reads CASSQDQGAVVSF. As DNA, the CDR3 is TGTGCCAGCAGCCAAGATCAGGGGGCCGTCGTATCCTTC.

This rearrangement joins TRBV7-5 to TRBJ2-6; the listed D gene, TRBD1, was not tested against the DNA. TRBV7-5 is a documented pseudogene. This CDR3 has 18 residues. The CDR3 loop reads CVRSRGQGALCGANVLTF. For the CDR3, the DNA is TGTGTCAGAAGCCGGGGACAGGGGGCCCTCTGTGGGGCCAACGTCCTGACTTTC.

This clone was detected only once. The chain is built from TRBV5-1 and TRBJ1-1, with a possible D match to TRBD1 (5 bases). CDR1 is SGHRS and CDR2 is YFSETQ in the germline V gene. CDR3 length: 14 residues. With 3 bases removed from V and 3 bases from J, the gap between germline ends came to 12 bases. This chain's CDR3 is CASSSGSRHTEAFF. DNA of the CDR3: TGCGCCAGCAGCTCAGGGTCACGACACACTGAAGCTTTCTTT.

V and J are TRBV19 and TRBJ1-2, with 12 bases aligning to TRBD1. Germline loops: CDR1 LNHDA, CDR2 SQIVND (reference sequence). The junction had 10 bases not matched to a gene; V was cut back by 4 bases and J by 4 bases. This CDR3 contains 17 residues. CDR3 DNA: TGTGCCAGTAGTACACTTACCGGGACAGGGGGCGTCTATGGCTACACCTTC. Translation gives CASSTLTGTGGVYGYTF. Variable domain in full (rest from reference TRBV19 and TRBJ1-2): DGGITQSPKYLFRKEGQNVTLSCEQNLNHDAMYWYRQDPGQGLRLIYYSQIVNDFQKGDIAEGYSVSREKKESFPLTVTSAQKNPTAFYLCASSTLTGTGGVYGYTFGSGTRLTVV.

The chain uses TRBV7-2 and TRBJ2-7; TRBD1 agrees at 9 bases. V was pared by 2 bases and J by 9 bases, with 5 bases of the junction left unmatched. The CDR3 consists of 13 residues. CDR1 and CDR2 (germline): SGHTA, FQGNSA. The CDR3 DNA follows: TGTGCCAGCAGCTTACGGACAGGGGAGGCGCAGTACTTC. It encodes CASSLRTGEAQYF. The entire variable domain, with the rest obtained from reference TRBV7-2 and TRBJ2-7, is as follows: GAGVSQSPSNKVTEKGKDVELRCDPISGHTALYWYRQSLGQGLEFLIYFQGNSAPDKSGLPSDRFSAERTGGSVSTLTIQRTQQEDSAVYLCASSLRTGEAQYFGPGTRLTVT.

The chain couples TRBV19 to TRBJ2-2; tentative D call: TRBD1 (5 bases). The V gene lost 3 bases and the J gene lost 0 bases, with 8 bases spanning the gap. Germline V gene data show CDR1 as LNHDA and CDR2 as SQIVND (reference sequence). The CDR3 sequence is 15 residues long. The CDR3: CASSILRANTGELFF. The CDR3 DNA sequence: TGTGCCAGTAGTATCCTCAGGGCGAACACCGGGGAGCTGTTTTTT.

This rearrangement joins TRBV5-4 to TRBJ1-2; no firm D call. The germline V and J ends were trimmed by 4 bases and 4 bases, with 5 bases remaining between them. Germline V gene sequence: CDR1 SGHNT, CDR2 YYREEE (reference sequence). CDR3 length equals 11 residues. CDR3 residues: CASSRSYGYTF. CDR3 coding DNA: TGTGCCAGCAGCCGGAGCTATGGCTACACCTTC.

This clone is a singleton in its sample. The chain joins TRBV30 to TRBJ2-1, with D unclear. V was pared by 1 base and J by 1 base, with 5 bases between. CDR1 GTSNPN and CDR2 SVGIG come from the germline V gene (reference sequence). The CDR3 covers 13 residues. CDR3 loop: CAWSERSYNEQFF. CDR3 nucleotides: TGTGCCTGGAGTGAACGGTCCTACAATGAGCAGTTCTTC.

This chain joins TRBV19 and TRBJ2-7, with 9 bases matching TRBD1. From germline, CDR1 is LNHDA and CDR2 SQIVND (reference sequence). The CDR3 extends over 14 amino acids. With V trimmed by 5 bases and J by 4 bases, 6 bases remained unmatched. CDR3 bases: TGTGCCAGTAGTTTACAGGGGGCAGGGTACGAGCAGTACTTC. Amino acid sequence: CASSLQGAGYEQYF.